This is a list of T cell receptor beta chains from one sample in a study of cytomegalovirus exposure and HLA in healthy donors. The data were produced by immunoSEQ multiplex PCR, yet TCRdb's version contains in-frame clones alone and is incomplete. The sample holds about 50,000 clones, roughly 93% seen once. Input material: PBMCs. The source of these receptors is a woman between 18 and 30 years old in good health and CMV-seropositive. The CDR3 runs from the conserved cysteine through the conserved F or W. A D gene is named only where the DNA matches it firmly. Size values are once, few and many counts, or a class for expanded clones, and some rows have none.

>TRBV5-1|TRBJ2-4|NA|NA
TGCGCCAGCAGCGACAGACAGACCCAAAAAAACATTCAGTACTTC
CASSDRQTQKNIQYF
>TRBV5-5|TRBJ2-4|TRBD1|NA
TGTGCCAGCAGTTTTCAGGGGGACATTCAGTACTTC
CASSFQGDIQYF
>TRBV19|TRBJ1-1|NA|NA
TGTGCCAGTAGTAAACAGTTTTACACTGAAGCTTTCTTT
CASSKQFYTEAFF
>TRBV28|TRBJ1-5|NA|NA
TGTGCCAGCAGCTCCCTCGGGGGATCGAATAGCAATCAGCCCCAGCATTTT
CASSSLGGSNSNQPQHF
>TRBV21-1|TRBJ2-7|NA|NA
TGTGCCAGCAGCTCTAAGACAGAAGCCTACGAGCAGTACTTC
CASSSKTEAYEQYF
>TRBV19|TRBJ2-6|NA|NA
TGTGCCAGTAGGCCAGGATCTGGGGCCAACGTCCTGACTTTC
CASRPGSGANVLTF
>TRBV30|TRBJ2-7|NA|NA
TGTGCCTGGAGCGACATTTACGAGCAGTACTTC
CAWSDIYEQYF
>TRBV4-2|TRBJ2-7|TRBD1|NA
TGTGCCAGCAGCCCTGACAGGGAGAGGAACGAGCAGTACTTC
CASSPDRERNEQYF
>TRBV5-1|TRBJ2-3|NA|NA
TGCGCCAGCAGCAACGGACAGGGGACCGGGGGGGGGCTCACAGATACGCAGTATTTT
CASSNGQGTGGGLTDTQYF
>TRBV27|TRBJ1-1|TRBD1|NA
TGTGCCAGCAGACCCGGACAGGGAACTGAAGCTTTCTTT
CASRPGQGTEAFF
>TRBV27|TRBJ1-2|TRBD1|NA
TGTGCCAGCACCTCAAGACAGGGTTATGGCTACACCTTC
CASTSRQGYGYTF
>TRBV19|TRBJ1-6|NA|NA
TGTGCCAGTAGTCTCACAGGGCTCTATAATTCACCCCTCCACTTT
CASSLTGLYNSPLHF
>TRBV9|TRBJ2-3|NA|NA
TGTGCCAGCAGCGCCCGCCTGACAGAAGTTTTCACAGATACGCAGTATTTT
CASSARLTEVFTDTQYF
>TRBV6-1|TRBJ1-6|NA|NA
TGTGCCAGCATGCTGGACATCCGTAATTCACCCCTCCACTTT
CASMLDIRNSPLHF
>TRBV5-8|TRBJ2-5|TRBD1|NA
TGTGCCAGCAGCACTGGGACAGTGTACCAAGAGACCCAGTACTTC
CASSTGTVYQETQYF
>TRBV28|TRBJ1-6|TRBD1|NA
TGTGCCAGCAGTTCGACAGGGGATAATTCACCCCTCCACTTT
CASSSTGDNSPLHF
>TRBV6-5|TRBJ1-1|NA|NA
TGTGCCAGCCGACCGGGACAAGGGACGTTTTCTGAAGCTTTCTTT
CASRPGQGTFSEAFF
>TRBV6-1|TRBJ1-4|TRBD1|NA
TGTGCCAGCATCCTGGACAGGGGCGATGAAAAACTGTTTTTT
CASILDRGDEKLFF
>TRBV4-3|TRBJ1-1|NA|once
TGCGCCAGCAGCCTCGGGTATCTTATGAACACTGAAGCTTTCTTT
CASSLGYLMNTEAFF
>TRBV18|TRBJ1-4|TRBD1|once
TGTGCCAGCTCACCATTGACAGGGGTGCGGGATGAAAAACTGTTTTTT
CASSPLTGVRDEKLFF
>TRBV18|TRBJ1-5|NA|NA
TGTGCCAGCTCACCAGCAGGGGATCAGCCCCAGCATTTT
CASSPAGDQPQHF
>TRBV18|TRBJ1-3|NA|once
TGTGCCAGCTCACCCTTTGAGGTCTCTGGAAACACCATATATTTT
CASSPFEVSGNTIYF
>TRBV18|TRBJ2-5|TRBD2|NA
TGTGCCAGCTCAGAACTAGCGGGGGGCCTGTCGGAGACCCAGTACTTC
CASSELAGGLSETQYF
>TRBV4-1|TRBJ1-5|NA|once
TGCGCCAGCAGCCAAGGGGCAGGGGTGAGGCCCCAGCATTTT
CASSQGAGVRPQHF
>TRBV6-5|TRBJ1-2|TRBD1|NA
TGTGCCAGCAGGCGCCCGGGACAGGGTGGCTACACCTTC
CASRRPGQGGYTF
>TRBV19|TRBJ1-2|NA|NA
TGTGCCAGTAGTATCTCCGGGGGAGAGGGCTACACCTTC
CASSISGGEGYTF
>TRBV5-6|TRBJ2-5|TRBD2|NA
TGTGCCAGCAGCTTGGATGCATTGGTAGCGGGGCCACAAGAGACCCAGTACTTC
CASSLDALVAGPQETQYF
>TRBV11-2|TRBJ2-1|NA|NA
TGTGCCAGCAGCTTAACAACCCAGGGGCCCCCCTACAATGAGCAGTTCTTC
CASSLTTQGPPYNEQFF
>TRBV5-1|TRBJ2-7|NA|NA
TGCGCCAGCAGCTTGGGGGCAGGGGACGAGCAGTACTTC
CASSLGAGDEQYF
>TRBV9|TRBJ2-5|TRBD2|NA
TGTGCCAGCAGCCCCCGCGAGCGGGCGGGGGGTAGAGAGACCCAGTACTTC
CASSPRERAGGRETQYF
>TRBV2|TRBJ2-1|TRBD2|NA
TGTGCCAGCACGATGGGGCTAGCGGGGGGCGAGCAGTTCTTC
CASTMGLAGGEQFF
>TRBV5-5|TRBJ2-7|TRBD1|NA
TGTGCCAGCAGCTCCGCTGGACAGGGACGAAGCTCCTACGAGCAGTACTTC
CASSSAGQGRSSYEQYF
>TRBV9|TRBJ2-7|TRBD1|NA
TGTGCCAGCAGCATCACCGGGACAGGTGACTACGAGCAGTACTTC
CASSITGTGDYEQYF
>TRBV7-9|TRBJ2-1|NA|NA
TGTGCCAGCAGCTTAGACAGGGAATACAATGAGCAGTTCTTC
CASSLDREYNEQFF
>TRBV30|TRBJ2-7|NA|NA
TGTGCCTGGATGAGCTCTGAGAGCTCCTACGAGCAGTACTTC
CAWMSSESSYEQYF
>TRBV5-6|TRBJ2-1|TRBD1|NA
TGTGCCAGCAGCTCGACAGGGGGCGAGCAGTTCTTC
CASSSTGGEQFF
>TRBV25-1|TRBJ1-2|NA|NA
TGTGCCAGCCTAGGGGGCTATGGCTACACCTTC
CASLGGYGYTF
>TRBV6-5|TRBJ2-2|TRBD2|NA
TGTGCCAGCAGTTACTTTGGGCGGGGGACCACCGGGGAGCTGTTTTTT
CASSYFGRGTTGELFF
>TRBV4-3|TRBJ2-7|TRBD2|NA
TGCGCCAGCAGCCAAGGGCTAGCGGGGTGGGAGCAGTACTTC
CASSQGLAGWEQYF
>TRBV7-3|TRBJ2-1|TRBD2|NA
TGTGCCAGCAGTCGGGGGGGCGATTCGGATGAGCAGTTCTTC
CASSRGGDSDEQFF
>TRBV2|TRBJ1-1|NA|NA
TGTGCCAGCAGCGAGGGACATCTGAACACTGAAGCTTTCTTT
CASSEGHLNTEAFF
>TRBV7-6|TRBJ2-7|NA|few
TGTGCCAGCAGCTTAGAAGGGGCAGGGAACTACGAGCAGTACTTC
CASSLEGAGNYEQYF
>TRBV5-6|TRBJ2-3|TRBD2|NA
TGTGCCAGCACCGATCTGGGGGGGGATAGCACAGATACGCAGTATTTT
CASTDLGGDSTDTQYF
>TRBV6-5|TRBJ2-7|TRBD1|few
TGTGCCAGCAGTCGGGACAGTACGTCCTACGAGCAGTACTTC
CASSRDSTSYEQYF
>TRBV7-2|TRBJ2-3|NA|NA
TGTGCCAGCAGCCGACGGGACTTTTCGGCGAGGGCAGATACGCAGTATTTT
CASSRRDFSARADTQYF
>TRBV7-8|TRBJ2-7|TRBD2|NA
TGTGCCAGCAGCTTTTCATCTAGCGGGGACTACGAGCAGTACTTC
CASSFSSSGDYEQYF
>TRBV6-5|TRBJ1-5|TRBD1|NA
TGTGCCAGCAGACGAGGACAGGGGGCATTTCCCCAGCATTTT
CASRRGQGAFPQHF
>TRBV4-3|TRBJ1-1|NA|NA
TGCGCCAGCAGCCCCGGGGTAGGCACTGAAGCTTTCTTT
CASSPGVGTEAFF
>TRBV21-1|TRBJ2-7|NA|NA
TGTGCCAGCAGCAAAAGACCCCTACTAGCGGGGGGGTGGGAGCAGTACTTC
CASSKRPLLAGGWEQYF
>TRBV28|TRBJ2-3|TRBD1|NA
TGTGCCAGCGGCTCGGGACAGGGATTTGGAGATACGCAGTATTTT
CASGSGQGFGDTQYF